Listed here are 24 T cell receptor beta chains from one sample, sequenced in a study of shared T cell receptors in the human thymus. Generated by immunoSEQ multiplex PCR, the TCRdb table keeps only in-frame clones and is missing some. The sample holds about 380,000 clones, about 95% seen once. Sequencing was performed on thymocytes. Receptors were obtained from a human donor.

This clone was detected only once. CDR3: CASSQEGTGALPIREKLFF. CDR3 sequence (DNA): TGTGCCAGCAGCCAAGAAGGGACAGGGGCGCTTCCTATACGGGAAAAACTGTTTTTT. J is TRBJ1-4 and V is TRBV4-2, with 10 bases fitting TRBD1. The V and J ends lost 0 bases and 8 bases, in that order; junction bases with no gene match: 15. The CDR3 is 19 residues long. Germline V gene data show CDR1 as LGHNA and CDR2 as YNFKEQ.

This chain connects TRBV28 to TRBJ1-4; TRBD1 matches 10 bases. J gave up 6 bases and V 4 bases, and 11 bases lay outside the gene matches. Looked up from germline, CDR1 is MDHEN and CDR2 is SYDVKM. The CDR3 spans 17 residues. The CDR3 region has the DNA TGTGCCAGCAGTTGCAGAGGACAGGGGGATATATATGAAAAACTGTTTTTT. Residues: CASSCRGQGDIYEKLFF.

The chain links TRBV18 to TRBJ1-1; D might be TRBD1 (5 bases). The germline V gene has CDR1 KGHSH and CDR2 LQKENI. Trimming shortened V by 11 bases and J by 6 bases, and 16 bases separated the two germline ends. This CDR3 comprises 12 residues. The CDR3 loop is CASAGRDSEAFF. The CDR3 coding sequence is TGTGCCTCCGCGGGGCGAGACTCTGAAGCTTTCTTT. Looking up the rest from reference TRBV18 and TRBJ1-1 gives the full variable domain: NAGVMQNPRHLVRRRGQEARLRCSPMKGHSHVYWYRQLPEEGLKFMVYLQKENIIDESGMPKERFSAEFPKEGPSILRIQQVVRGDSAAYFCASAGRDSEAFFGQGTRLTVV.

J is TRBJ2-3 and V is TRBV6-6; 7 bases are shared with TRBD2. V lost 5 bases to trimming and J lost 4 bases; unmatched junction nucleotides: 6. In germline, CDR1 is MNHNY, CDR2 SVGAGI (reference sequence). The CDR3 covers 14 residues. The CDR3 is CASSHGLVADTQYF. The CDR3 DNA reads as TGTGCCAGCAGTCACGGACTAGTAGCAGATACGCAGTATTTT.

The chain links TRBV21-1 to TRBJ2-7; the listed D gene, TRBD2, was not tested against the DNA. TRBV21-1 corresponds to a pseudogene. CDR3 length: 16 residues. The CDR3 nucleotides read TGTGCCAGCAGCAAAGGGAATCCGGGATCCGGCTACGAGCAGTACTTC. Its translation: CASSKGNPGSGYEQYF.

The V and J genes are TRBV14 and TRBJ2-7, with 12 bases fitting TRBD1. Germline V CDR1 and CDR2: SGHDN, FVKESK. The CDR3 runs 20 residues. Trimming cost V 0 bases and J 3 bases; bases outside gene matches: 15. In DNA, the CDR3 is TGTGCCAGCAGCCAAGAGGAGGGACAGGGGGCCGAGCGGGAGAACTACGAGCAGTACTTC. Translated: CASSQEEGQGAERENYEQYF.

This chain joins TRBV2 and TRBJ1-2; no reliable D call. Germline CDR1 is SNHLY and CDR2 is FYNNEI. Trimming took off 8 bases at V and 1 base at J, with 26 bases between the two ends. This CDR3 is built from 18 residues. The CDR3 nucleotides read TGTGCCAGCCGCATTAGACGTACTCACCCCAAACTTAACTATGGCTACACCTTC. This translates into CASRIRRTHPKLNYGYTF.

The chain recombines TRBV7-3 with TRBJ2-1; D gene uncertain. The CDR3 is 12 residues long. The ends were cut back, 7 bases at V and 4 bases at J, with 8 bases in the middle. The V gene's germline CDR1 is SGHTA and CDR2 FQGTGA. This CDR3 is CASTPGYNEQFF. The CDR3 nucleotides are TGTGCCAGCACCCCGGGTTACAATGAGCAGTTCTTC. Variable domain in full (rest from reference TRBV7-3 and TRBJ2-1): GAGVSQTPSNKVTEKGKYVELRCDPISGHTALYWYRQSLGQGPEFLIYFQGTGAADDSGLPNDRFFAVRPEGSVSTLKIQRTERGDSAVYLCASTPGYNEQFFGPGTRLTVL.

This clone has just one count. The chain recombines TRBV7-4 with TRBJ1-1, with 7 bases fitting TRBD1. CDR1 and CDR2 from the germline V gene are SGHVT and SQSDAQ. V lost 1 base, J lost 0 bases, and 11 bases stayed unmatched. The CDR3 has 18 residues. This CDR3 is CASSLVVVTGTVNTEAFF. CDR3 bases: TGTGCCAGCAGCTTAGTGGTGGTGACAGGGACCGTGAACACTGAAGCTTTCTTT.

J is TRBJ2-1 and V is TRBV10-3; 8 positions agree with TRBD1. From germline, CDR1 is ENHRY and CDR2 SYGVKD. The CDR3 has 12 residues. V lost 9 bases, J lost 10 bases, and 8 bases stayed unmatched. This chain's CDR3 is CAMAGGRGEQFF. The CDR3 nucleotides are TGTGCCATGGCAGGGGGCAGGGGGGAGCAGTTCTTC.

The chain's CDR3 is CASSVTGTHNYGYTF. The CDR3 DNA is TGCGCCAGCAGCGTAACCGGGACCCACAACTATGGCTACACCTTC. This chain connects TRBV5-1 to TRBJ1-2; a weak D match, TRBD1 (5 bases). V was trimmed by 4 bases and J by 2 bases, leaving 15 bases between them. The CDR3 runs to 15 residues. Germline V lookup: CDR1 SGHRS, CDR2 YFSETQ.

Only one count was recorded for this clone. This chain links TRBV29-1 with TRBJ2-3; a possible D gene is TRBD1 (5 bases). Deletions cut 4 bases from V and 2 bases from J, with 10 bases between. The CDR3 sequence is 13 residues long. CDR1 and CDR2 (germline): SQVTM, ANQGSEA. The CDR3 spells CSVGGRTTDTQYF. The DNA for the CDR3 is TGCAGCGTTGGGGGCAGGACCACAGATACGCAGTATTTT.

The rearrangement joins TRBV6-5 to TRBJ1-2; D call uncertain. The V end was cut by 5 bases, the J end by 2 bases, with 15 bases between. The CDR3 sequence is 15 residues long. The V gene's germline CDR1 is MNHEY and CDR2 SVGAGI. The CDR3 here is CASSPVERTNYGYTF. Written as DNA, the CDR3 is TGTGCCAGCAGTCCTGTTGAGAGAACCAACTATGGCTACACCTTC.

V usage is TRBV6-4 and J usage is TRBJ2-7; 10 bases align to TRBD1. The V gene's germline CDR1 is MRHNA and CDR2 SNTAGT. With V trimmed by 6 bases and J by 6 bases, 20 bases remained unmatched. CDR3 size: 18 residues. In DNA, the CDR3 is TGTGCCAGCAGGGATGGGAAAGACAGGGGGCAAACGGTGGGCGAGCAGTACTTC. It specifies CASRDGKDRGQTVGEQYF.

The V gene is TRBV6-5, the J gene TRBJ2-3; 7 bases are a match to TRBD2. V lost 2 bases, J lost 2 bases, and 4 bases stayed unmatched. The CDR3 runs 15 residues. Germline CDR1 MNHEY, CDR2 SVGAGI. The CDR3 here is CASSYLAEFTDTQYF. The CDR3 nucleotides read TGTGCCAGCAGTTACCTAGCGGAATTCACAGATACGCAGTATTTT.

The CDR3 DNA sequence: TGTGCCAGTAGTATAGAACAGACAGGCTATGGCTACACCTTC. This gives the protein CASSIEQTGYGYTF. The chain uses TRBV19 and TRBJ1-2; D is perhaps TRBD1 (6 bases). Germline V gives CDR1 LNHDA, CDR2 SQIVND (reference sequence). The CDR3 runs 14 residues. V was clipped by 0 bases and J by 4 bases, with 9 bases between them.

V and J are TRBV5-1 and TRBJ2-5; TRBD2 aligns across 7 bases. The J call may be mistaken, given a closer DNA end match to TRBJ2-7. The germline gives CDR1 SGHRS, CDR2 YFSETQ. The CDR3 is made up of 16 amino acids. CDR3 region: CASSFGRESGKDEQYF. The CDR3 bases are TGCGCCAGCAGCTTCGGGCGGGAGTCTGGTAAGGACGAGCAGTACTTC.

The rearrangement uses TRBV10-2 and TRBJ2-3; D unresolved. CDR3 size: 13 residues. Germline V gives CDR1 WSHSY, CDR2 SAAADI. Trimming cost V 2 bases and J 0 bases, with 3 bases left between them. The CDR3 sequence is CASSEPSTDTQYF. Here the CDR3 DNA reads TGCGCCAGCAGTGAGCCAAGCACAGATACGCAGTATTTT.

The rearrangement joins TRBV19 to TRBJ2-3; D remains unclear. V lost 5 bases and J 4 bases, leaving 10 bases between the germline ends. This CDR3 is built from 13 residues. From germline, CDR1 is LNHDA and CDR2 SQIVND (reference sequence). CDR3: CASSGMAPDTQYF. The CDR3 DNA is TGTGCCAGTAGTGGAATGGCCCCAGATACGCAGTATTTT.

The V call is TRBV15, the J call TRBJ1-3; D gene uncertain. This CDR3 has 15 amino acids. Germline V CDR1 and CDR2: LNHNV, YYDKDF (reference sequence). Trimming pared 1 base from V and 4 bases from J, leaving 11 bases between. The CDR3 loop is CATSRGELKGNTIYF. Written as DNA, the CDR3 is TGTGCCACCAGCAGAGGGGAGTTAAAAGGAAACACCATATATTTT.

CDR3 residues: CASSPQGSGSSNEQFF. DNA of the CDR3: TGCGCCAGCAGCCCCCAAGGTAGCGGGAGTAGTAATGAGCAGTTCTTC. The chain carries TRBV4-1 and TRBJ2-1; TRBD2 matches at 9 bases. The germline gives CDR1 MGHRA, CDR2 YSYEKL. The CDR3 extends over 16 amino acids. The J segment lost 7 bases and the V segment lost 4 bases, leaving 11 bases of the junction unmatched.

The chain recombines TRBV7-9 with TRBJ2-2, with a possible D match to TRBD2 (6 bases). The V end was cut by 4 bases, the J end by 0 bases, with 12 bases between. CDR3 size: 16 residues. Germline CDR1 reads SEHNR; CDR2 reads FQNEAQ (reference sequence). CDR3 amino acids: CASSYPGLTNTGELFF. The CDR3 coding sequence is TGTGCCAGCAGCTACCCGGGACTTACGAACACCGGGGAGCTGTTTTTT.

This chain uses TRBV2 with TRBJ1-3; 7 bases line up with TRBD1. The CDR3 runs 14 residues. Germline CDR1 is SNHLY and CDR2 is FYNNEI. V dropped 5 bases and J dropped 2; count of bases not matched to a gene: 3. The CDR3 nucleotides read TGTGCCAGCAGTTGGGGACAGACTGGAAACACCATATATTTT. Its protein is CASSWGQTGNTIYF.

This clone appeared a few times. This chain links TRBV6-5 with TRBJ2-7, with D perhaps being TRBD1 or TRBD2 (7 bases each). Looked up from germline, CDR1 is MNHEY and CDR2 is SVGAGI. V was trimmed by 6 bases and J by 2 bases, leaving 14 bases between them. The CDR3 contains 14 residues. CDR3 residues: CASSNRGGAYEQYF. DNA of the CDR3: TGTGCCAGCAGCAACAGGGGAGGGGCCTACGAGCAGTACTTC.